The 21 T cell receptor beta chains below all came from one sample that was sequenced in a study of T cell responses to AZD1222 COVID-19 vaccine. Data came from immunoSEQ multiplex PCR; TCRdb stores just in-frame clones and leaves some out. Found here are about 73,000 clones, roughly 89% of them singletons; the top ten hold about 9.3%. Sequences were derived from peripheral blood, sampled 28 days after the second AZD1222 dose. These receptors originate from an adult who received the AZD1222 COVID-19 vaccine.

The genes are TRBV6-4 and TRBJ1-1, with D possibly matching TRBD1 (6 bases). From germline, CDR1 is MRHNA and CDR2 SNTAGT. V was clipped by 8 bases and J by 0 bases, with 13 bases between them. This CDR3 has 14 amino acids. CDR3 sequence (DNA): TGTGCCAGCCGCAAGGGGGTGATGAACACTGAAGCTTTCTTT. Its translation: CASRKGVMNTEAFF.

This rearrangement joins TRBV5-6 to TRBJ2-7; D is ambiguous. Germline V gene data show CDR1 as SGHDT and CDR2 as YYEEEE. This CDR3 region has 13 residues. Between the trimmed V and J ends, which lost 0 bases and 4 bases, there was a span of 8 bases. CDR3 bases: TGTGCCAGCAGCTTGGCCCCGTTATACGAGCAGTACTTC. The encoded protein is CASSLAPLYEQYF.

The rearrangement uses TRBV4-1 and TRBJ1-2; 10 nucleotides match TRBD1. CDR1 and CDR2 from the germline V gene are MGHRA and YSYEKL. The CDR3 contains 15 residues. V was pared by 3 bases and J by 3 bases, with 4 bases of the junction left unmatched. The CDR3, as DNA: TGCGCCAGCAGCCACGGACAGGGGGGTCACTATGGCTACACCTTC. Protein sequence: CASSHGQGGHYGYTF.

The CDR3 nucleotides are TGTGCCAGCAGTCTCGCCGGGCCCGAAAAACTGTTTTTT. The encoded protein is CASSLAGPEKLFF. The V call is TRBV6-2 or TRBV6-3, the J call TRBJ1-4; D is uncertain. Germline CDR1 is MNHEY and CDR2 is SVGEGT. This CDR3 is 13 amino acids long. Trimming stripped 5 bases from V and 8 bases from J, with 12 bases between.

The chain joins TRBV28 to TRBJ2-3; 10 nucleotides line up with TRBD2. The length of the CDR3 is 15 residues. After removal of 5 bases from V and 0 bases from J, the junction contained 2 bases not matched to a gene. Looked up from germline, CDR1 is MDHEN and CDR2 is SYDVKM. For the CDR3, the DNA is TGTGCCAGCAGTCAGCGGGGGGGTAGCACAGATACGCAGTATTTT. It encodes CASSQRGGSTDTQYF.

The gene calls are TRBV25-1 and TRBJ1-6; D perhaps matches TRBD1 (6 bases). The CDR3 runs to 14 residues. The V gene lost 6 bases and the J gene lost 9 bases, with 15 bases spanning the gap. Germline V CDR1 and CDR2: MGHDK, SYGVNS. The CDR3 nucleotides read TGTGCCAGCAGCGAAGCAGGGGTGGGTTCACCCCTCCACTTT. Encoded protein: CASSEAGVGSPLHF.

This chain links TRBV10-1 with TRBJ2-5; D call uncertain. This CDR3 is 13 amino acids long. The germline V gene has CDR1 WNHNN and CDR2 SYGVQD (reference sequence). Trimming removed 3 bases at V and 1 base at J, with 6 bases between. This chain's CDR3 is CASSDATQETQYF. DNA for the CDR3: TGCGCCAGCAGTGATGCCACCCAAGAGACCCAGTACTTC.

The V and J genes are TRBV2 and TRBJ1-1; D is ambiguous. The V and J ends lost 4 bases and 2 bases respectively, with 14 bases between them. Germline V lookup: CDR1 SNHLY, CDR2 FYNNEI. This CDR3 has 15 residues. The CDR3 DNA sequence: TGTGCCAGCAGTGCGTTAAGGGCTACAAACACTGAAGCTTTCTTT. Amino acids: CASSALRATNTEAFF.

This rearrangement joins TRBV7-2 to TRBJ2-7; TRBD2 is a possible D gene (6 bases). The CDR3 has 15 amino acids. Germline V gene sequence: CDR1 SGHTA, CDR2 FQGNSA. V lost 2 bases and J 3 bases, leaving 14 bases between the germline ends. The CDR3 sequence is CASSLWAGGVYEQYF. The CDR3 nucleotides are TGTGCCAGCAGCTTATGGGCCGGGGGTGTCTACGAGCAGTACTTC. The whole variable domain, filled in from reference TRBV7-2 and TRBJ2-7, reads GAGVSQSPSNKVTEKGKDVELRCDPISGHTALYWYRQSLGQGLEFLIYFQGNSAPDKSGLPSDRFSAERTGGSVSTLTIQRTQQEDSAVYLCASSLWAGGVYEQYFGPGTRLTVT.

This chain connects TRBV4-2 to TRBJ1-4; 9 bases are a match to TRBD1. Germline CDR1 and CDR2: LGHNA and YNFKEQ. The CDR3 has 17 residues. The V and J ends lost 0 bases and 7 bases, in that order; junction bases with no gene match: 9. CDR3 in DNA: TGTGCCAGCAGCCAAGACTCCGGGACAGGGCAAACTGAAAAACTGTTTTTT. It yields the protein CASSQDSGTGQTEKLFF.

The CDR3 region is CASSPGQGTGELFF. CDR3 DNA: TGTGCCAGCAGTCCCGGACAGGGGACCGGGGAGCTGTTTTTT. The J gene is TRBJ2-2, the V gene TRBV27, with 9 nucleotides matching TRBD1. There are 14 residues in the CDR3. In germline, CDR1 is MNHEY, CDR2 SMNVEV (reference sequence). Unmatched junction bases numbered 3, after V lost 5 bases and J lost 5 bases.

This clone has a single count. The chain recombines TRBV30 with TRBJ2-2; 12 bases are a match to TRBD1. The CDR3 contains 16 residues. Trimming removed 6 bases from V and 4 bases from J; junction bases left unmatched: 9. Germline V gene sequence: CDR1 GTSNPN, CDR2 SVGIG (reference sequence). CDR3 sequence: CACKAGTGGVTGELFF. CDR3 nucleotides: TGTGCCTGTAAAGCGGGGACAGGGGGCGTCACCGGGGAGCTGTTTTTT. The entire variable domain, with the rest obtained from reference TRBV30 and TRBJ2-2, is as follows: SQTIHQWPATLVQPVGSPLSLECTVEGTSNPNLYWYRQAAGRGLQLLFYSVGIGQISSEVPQNLSASRPQDRQFILSSKKLLLSDSGFYLCACKAGTGGVTGELFFGEGSRLTVL.

The chain uses TRBV5-4 and TRBJ2-2; the D is unclear. This CDR3 spans 15 amino acids. Germline values: CDR1 SGHNT, CDR2 YYREEE (reference sequence). The V end was cut by 0 bases, the J end by 1 base, with 7 bases between. The CDR3 region has the DNA TGTGCCAGCAGCTTGGGTGGGAAGAACACCGGGGAGCTGTTTTTT. Protein product: CASSLGGKNTGELFF.

This chain joins TRBV7-3 and TRBJ2-1; D call uncertain. The CDR3 covers 12 residues. Germline-derived CDR1 and CDR2 are SGHTA and FQGTGA. The ends were cut back, 5 bases at V and 4 bases at J, with 6 bases in the middle. CDR3 region: CASSHGYNEQFF. The CDR3, as DNA: TGTGCCAGCAGCCACGGGTACAATGAGCAGTTCTTC. The full variable domain, with the rest looked up from reference TRBV7-3 and TRBJ2-1, is GAGVSQTPSNKVTEKGKYVELRCDPISGHTALYWYRQSLGQGPEFLIYFQGTGAADDSGLPNDRFFAVRPEGSVSTLKIQRTERGDSAVYLCASSHGYNEQFFGPGTRLTVL.

The chain joins TRBV7-2 to TRBJ1-6, with no clear D. CDR1 SGHTA and CDR2 FQGNSA come from the germline V gene. The V gene lost 4 bases and the J gene lost 8 bases, with 15 bases spanning the gap. This CDR3 spans 15 amino acids. CDR3 in DNA: TGTGCCAGCAGCTCCCGGGAGCCCAATTATTCACCCCTCCACTTT. As protein: CASSSREPNYSPLHF.

J is TRBJ2-7 and V is TRBV24-1; tentatively, D is TRBD2 (6 bases). This CDR3 has 19 amino acids. Trimming removed 2 bases at V and 4 bases at J, with 26 bases between. Germline V gene data show CDR1 as KGHDR and CDR2 as SFDVKD. CDR3 amino acids: CATSDCTYGSRALGYEQYV. In nucleotides, the CDR3 is TGTGCCACCAGTGATTGCACCTACGGGAGCAGGGCTTTGGGTTACGAGCAGTACGTC.

On this clone itself: An end of the junction does not agree with germline; a read error may underlie this. V gene TRBV7-3 combines with J gene TRBJ1-3; D ambiguous. Germline V lookup: CDR1 SGHTA, CDR2 FQGTGA. The CDR3 contains 14 residues. The CDR3 DNA reads as TGTGCCAGCAGCCTAACCAGCTCTGGAAACACCATATATTTT. This codes for CASSLTSSGNTIYF.

The rearrangement links TRBV5-1 to TRBJ1-4; tentatively, D is TRBD1 (5 bases). The V end lost 3 bases, the J end lost 1 base, and 10 bases lay between the germline ends. The germline V gene encodes CDR1 SGHRS and CDR2 YFSETQ. This CDR3 has 15 amino acids. CDR3: CASSSTGGTNEKLFF. The CDR3 DNA sequence: TGCGCCAGCAGCTCCACCGGGGGAACTAATGAAAAACTGTTTTTT.

This sequence joins TRBV10-3 and TRBJ2-5, with a tentative D call TRBD2 (6 bases). Germline CDR1 is ENHRY and CDR2 is SYGVKD. CDR3 length: 17 residues. Between the trimmed V and J ends, which lost 0 bases and 1 base, there was a span of 15 bases. The CDR3, as DNA: TGTGCCATCAGTGAGTCGGGGACTCGCCTACCCCAAGAGACCCAGTACTTC. As protein: CAISESGTRLPQETQYF.

V is TRBV21-1 and J is TRBJ2-7; TRBD2 was called by the table and not checked on the DNA. TRBV21-1 is reported as a pseudogene. This CDR3 comprises 14 residues. The CDR3 nucleotides read TGTGCCAGCAGCAAAGAAGAGGAAGATCGCGAGCAGTACGTC. It is translated as CASSKEEEDREQYV.

V is TRBV24-1 and J is TRBJ2-1; weak D call: TRBD2 (5 bases). V lost 4 bases to trimming and J lost 7 bases, with 13 bases between them. CDR3 length: 14 residues. Germline CDR1 is KGHDR and CDR2 is SFDVKD. The CDR3 coding sequence is TGTGCCACCAGTGACGCGGGTCCGGGGAATGAGCAGTTCTTC. It codes for CATSDAGPGNEQFF.